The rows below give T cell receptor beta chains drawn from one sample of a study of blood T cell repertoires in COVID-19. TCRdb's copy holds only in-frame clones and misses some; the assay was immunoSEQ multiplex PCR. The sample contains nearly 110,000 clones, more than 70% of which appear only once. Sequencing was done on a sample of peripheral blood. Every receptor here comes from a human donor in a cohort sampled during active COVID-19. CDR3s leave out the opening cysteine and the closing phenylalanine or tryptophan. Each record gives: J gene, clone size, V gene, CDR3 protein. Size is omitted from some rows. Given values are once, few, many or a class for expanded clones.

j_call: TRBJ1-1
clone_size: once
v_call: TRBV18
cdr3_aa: ASSPPQGWSTEAF

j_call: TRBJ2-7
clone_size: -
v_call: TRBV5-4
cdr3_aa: ASSLEAGPSYEQY

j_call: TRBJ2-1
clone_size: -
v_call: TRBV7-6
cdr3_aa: ASSSLSGRSINEQF

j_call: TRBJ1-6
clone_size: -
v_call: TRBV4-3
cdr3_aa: ASSRGTGTDNSPLH

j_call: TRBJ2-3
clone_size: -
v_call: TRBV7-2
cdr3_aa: ASSLVAGGTDTQY

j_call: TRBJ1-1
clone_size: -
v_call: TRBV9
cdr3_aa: ASRPHGQMNTEAF

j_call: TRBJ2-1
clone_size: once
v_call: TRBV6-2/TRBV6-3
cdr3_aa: ASSYLTNSDEQF

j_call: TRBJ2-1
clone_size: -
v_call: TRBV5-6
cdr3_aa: ASSFLTSGIPLDEQF

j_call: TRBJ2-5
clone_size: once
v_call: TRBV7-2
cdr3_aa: ASSLGGSKETQY

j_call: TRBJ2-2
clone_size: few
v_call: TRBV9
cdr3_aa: ASSVFERENTGELF

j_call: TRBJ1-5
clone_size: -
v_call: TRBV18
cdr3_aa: ASSRQTGEQQPQH

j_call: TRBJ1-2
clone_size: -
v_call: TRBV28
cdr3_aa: ASSSGTGGLLHYGYT

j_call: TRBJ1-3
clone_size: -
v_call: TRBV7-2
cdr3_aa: ASSFHSGNTIY

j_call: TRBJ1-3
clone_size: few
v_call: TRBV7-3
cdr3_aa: ASSLGGNTIY

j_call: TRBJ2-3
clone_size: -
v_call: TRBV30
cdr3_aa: AWTRTSGISTDTQY

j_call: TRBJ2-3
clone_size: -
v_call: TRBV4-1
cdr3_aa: ASSEGSGPADTQY

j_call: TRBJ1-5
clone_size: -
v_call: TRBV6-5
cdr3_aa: ASSYSRGNQPQH

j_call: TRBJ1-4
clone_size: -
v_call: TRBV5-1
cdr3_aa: ASSLGQGAANEKLF

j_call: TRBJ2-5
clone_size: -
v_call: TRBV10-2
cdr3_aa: ASEVGTGQTQY

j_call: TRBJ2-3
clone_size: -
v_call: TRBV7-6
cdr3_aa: ASSLGRGKPDTQY

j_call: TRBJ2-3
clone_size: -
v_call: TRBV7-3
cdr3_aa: ASSLTGGGSADTQY

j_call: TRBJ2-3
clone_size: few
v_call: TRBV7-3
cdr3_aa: ASSLMTGATDTQY

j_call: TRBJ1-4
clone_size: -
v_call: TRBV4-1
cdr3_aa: ASSQGYGTGGEKLF

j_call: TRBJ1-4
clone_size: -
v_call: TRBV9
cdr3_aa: ASSIGQGETNEKLF

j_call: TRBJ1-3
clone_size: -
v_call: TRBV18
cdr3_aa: ASSPGQPGNTIY

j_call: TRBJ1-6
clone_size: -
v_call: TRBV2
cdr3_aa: ASSEERQNNSPLH

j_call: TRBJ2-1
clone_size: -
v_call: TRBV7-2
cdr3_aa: ASTNTALLNNEQF

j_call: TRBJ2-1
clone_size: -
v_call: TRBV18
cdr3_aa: ASSPLQGSSYNEQF

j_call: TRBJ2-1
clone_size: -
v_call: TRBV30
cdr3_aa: AWSKGQGANEQF

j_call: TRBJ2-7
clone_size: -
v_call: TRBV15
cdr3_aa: ATSRLTQGYEQY

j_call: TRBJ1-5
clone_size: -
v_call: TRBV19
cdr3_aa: ASRPGQAGYSNQPQH

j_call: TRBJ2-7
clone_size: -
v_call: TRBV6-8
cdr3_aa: ASSYGLVNDNYEQY

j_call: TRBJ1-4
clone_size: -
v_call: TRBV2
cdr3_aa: ASTEVQFNEKLF

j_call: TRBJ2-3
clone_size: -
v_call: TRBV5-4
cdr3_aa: ASSLATSGLATTDTQY

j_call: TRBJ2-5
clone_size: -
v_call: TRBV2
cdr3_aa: AIHRQTQETQY

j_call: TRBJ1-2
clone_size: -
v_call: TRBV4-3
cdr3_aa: ASSLSDRDYGYT

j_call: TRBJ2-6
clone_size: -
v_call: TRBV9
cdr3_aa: ASSPRDRSSGANVLT

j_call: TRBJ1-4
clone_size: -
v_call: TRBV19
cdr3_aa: ASSLLRQGPNEKLF